Listed here are 14 T cell receptor beta chains from one sample, sequenced in a study of T cells in Graves' hyperthyroidism and ophthalmopathy. Amplified TCR beta CDR3 regions derived from RNA transcripts. HTBI primers drove first-round RT-PCR of the TCR CDR3. TCRdb re-called the multiplex PCR reads with MiXCR, one entry per CDR3 protein. The data hold roughly 300,000 distinct CDR3 sequences, with more than 11% observed a single time. What was sequenced was blood. These receptors were obtained from a woman aged 30 to 39 with Graves' hyperthyroidism.

This clonotype has just a few counts. This chain connects TRBV25-1 to TRBJ1-2; TRBD1 matches 7 bases. Germline V gene data show CDR1 as MGHDK and CDR2 as SYGVNS. V lost 6 bases and J lost 6; bases outside the gene matches: 7. There are 13 residues in the CDR3. The CDR3 region is CASSSTGRDGYTF. CDR3 DNA sequence: TGTGCCAGCAGCTCGACAGGGAGGGATGGCTACACCTTC.

This clonotype has more than one count but fewer than ten. The chain uses TRBV20-1 and TRBJ2-1, with TRBD2 matching 10 bases. Germline-derived CDR1 and CDR2 are DFQATT and SNEGSKA (reference sequence). The CDR3 contains 15 residues. The ends lost 6 bases at V and 3 bases at J; junction bases unmatched: 8. CDR3 coding DNA: TGCAGTGCACCTCCTAGCGGGAGTTTCTACAATGAGCAGTTCTTC. Residues: CSAPPSGSFYNEQFF.

The table lists this clonotype with many counts. V and J are TRBV10-3 and TRBJ2-3; 7 bases map to TRBD1. CDR3 length: 17 residues. CDR1 is ENHRY and CDR2 is SYGVKD in the germline V gene. The V and J ends lost 0 bases and 5 bases, in that order; junction bases with no gene match: 11. The CDR3 DNA follows: TGTGCCATCAGTGAGTCGAGTCGAGGGGGCGCAGGAGATACGCAGTATTTT. Its protein product is CAISESSRGGAGDTQYF.

This clonotype came up a few times. The chain is built from TRBV10-1 and TRBJ2-7; the match to TRBD2 covers 14 bases. The CDR3 is 18 residues long. CDR1 and CDR2 from the germline V gene are WNHNN and SYGVQD (reference sequence). The trim removed 6 bases at V and 5 bases at J, leaving 15 bases unmatched. The DNA of the CDR3 is TGCGCCAGCAGCTCCCAGACTAGCGGGAGGGCCGGGGTCGACGAGCAGTACTTC. Translation gives CASSSQTSGRAGVDEQYF.

This clonotype was seen ten or more times. This chain joins TRBV30 and TRBJ1-1; tentatively, D is TRBD1 (6 bases). The CDR3 is 14 residues long. Germline lookup yields CDR1 GTSNPN and CDR2 SVGIG (reference sequence). V was shortened by 1 base and J by 4 bases, with 13 bases between the two germline ends. The CDR3 sequence: CAWSAQGRATEAFF. In nucleotides, the CDR3 is TGTGCCTGGAGTGCACAGGGTAGGGCCACTGAAGCTTTCTTT.

This clonotype was counted only a few times. V usage is TRBV28 and J usage is TRBJ2-7; D uncertain. The CDR3 loop spans 12 amino acids. The V gene's germline CDR1 is MDHEN and CDR2 SYDVKM. With 5 bases removed from V and 2 bases from J, the gap between germline ends came to 7 bases. CDR3 protein: CASSLQAYEQYF. CDR3 DNA sequence: TGTGCCAGCAGTCTACAAGCCTACGAGCAGTACTTC. The full variable domain, in which reference TRBV28 and TRBJ2-7 provide the parts outside the CDR3, is DVKVTQSSRYLVKRTGEKVFLECVQDMDHENMFWYRQDPGLGLRLIYFSYDVKMKEKGDIPEGYSVSREKKERFSLILESASTNQTSMYLCASSLQAYEQYFGPGTRLTVT.

The chain recombines TRBV29-1 with TRBJ2-2, with D perhaps being TRBD1 or TRBD2 (5 bases each). V was trimmed by 5 bases and J by 4 bases, leaving 11 bases between them. The CDR3 covers 13 residues. Germline CDR1 and CDR2: SQVTM and ANQGSEA. CDR3 loop: CSVLQGPTGELFF. The CDR3 region has the DNA TGCAGCGTTCTTCAGGGACCCACCGGGGAGCTGTTTTTT.

This clonotype was seen many times. The J gene is TRBJ1-1, the V gene TRBV11-1; D gene uncertain. This CDR3 comprises 14 residues. Trimming cost V 3 bases and J 0 bases, with 8 bases left between them. In germline, CDR1 is SGHAT, CDR2 FQDESV (reference sequence). CDR3 amino acids: CASSLPDMNTEAFF. The CDR3 region has the DNA TGTGCCAGCAGCTTGCCTGATATGAACACTGAAGCTTTCTTT.

Remarks on this clonotype: Since a much larger clone is just one base distant, this may be a read error. The chain employs TRBV6-2 or TRBV6-3 and TRBJ2-2; D is possibly TRBD1 (5 bases). The CDR3 totals 12 residues. V lost 7 bases, J lost 6 bases, and 9 bases lay in between. Germline V gene sequence: CDR1 MNHEY, CDR2 SVGEGT. Here the CDR3 DNA reads TGTGCCAGCACCTTAGGGGCCGGGGAGCTGTTTTTT. This gives the protein CASTLGAGELFF.

This clonotype was counted between two and nine times. The rearrangement joins TRBV29-1 to TRBJ2-3, with 8 nucleotides matching TRBD1. This CDR3 contains 14 residues. CDR1 is SQVTM, CDR2 ANQGSEA, per germline. V lost 1 base, J lost 2 bases, and 2 bases stayed unmatched. In DNA form, the CDR3 reads TGCAGCGTTGAAGGGACAGGGACCACAGATACGCAGTATTTT. Amino acid sequence: CSVEGTGTTDTQYF.

This clonotype has only a few counts. At one end the junction does not follow the germline gene, possibly because of a read error. J is TRBJ2-1 and V is TRBV7-7; maybe TRBD1 (6 bases). The CDR3 has 15 amino acids. CDR1 is SSHAT, CDR2 FNYEAQ, per germline (reference sequence). The chain's CDR3 is CASSPALRDTNEQFF. As DNA, the CDR3 is TGTGCTAGCAGCCCAGCCTTGAGGGACACCAATGAGCAGTTCTTC.

This clonotype occurred a few times. The chain recombines TRBV7-9 with TRBJ2-1; maybe TRBD1 (5 bases). V dropped 3 bases and J dropped 2 bases, with 14 bases sitting between them. Germline CDR1 is SEHNR and CDR2 is FQNEAQ (reference sequence). This CDR3 has 16 amino acids. The CDR3 protein is CASSFNSLGAYNEQFF. In DNA, the CDR3 is TGTGCCAGCAGCTTTAATAGCTTAGGGGCCTACAATGAGCAGTTCTTC.

This clonotype was observed many times. One end of the junction fails to match germline, which may point to a read error. The V and J genes are TRBV2 and TRBJ2-7, with D possibly TRBD2 on 5 matching bases. This CDR3 comprises 13 residues. Germline values: CDR1 SNHLY, CDR2 FYNNEI. The CDR3 DNA sequence: TGTGCCGGCAGTGCTGAGTCACGGGGCGAGCAGTACTTC. This gives the protein CAGSAESRGEQYF.

This clonotype was detected many times. The chain joins TRBV11-2 to TRBJ2-5; 12 nucleotides agree with TRBD2. The CDR3 has 16 amino acids. Germline V lookup: CDR1 SGHAT, CDR2 FQNNGV. With 3 bases clipped from V and 5 bases from J, the junction kept 7 bases outside the gene matches. The CDR3 coding sequence is TGTGCCAGCAGCTTCCGACTAGCGGGAGAGGGGGAGACCCAGTACTTC. Residues: CASSFRLAGEGETQYF.